This T cell receptor beta chain appears in the sequencing data of a study of blood T cell repertoires in COVID-19. Study at large: Italy, Spain and the United States were the sources of the convalescent and acute COVID-19 samples. PBMCs, B-cell-depleted T cells, or T cells provided the cDNA or gDNA that made up the material.

Original analysis: Reference gene primer amplification yielded estimated nucleated cell counts. The method was immunoSEQ multiplex PCR; TCRdb's version includes in-frame clones alone and lacks a portion of them. Clonal size and the V and J genes are those of that table, whereas D and trimming came from the DNA. The repertoire consists of tens of thousands of clones, with roughly 86% occurring once and the leading ten covering 4.9%. Losses at the gene ends were 4 bases for V and 5 bases for J; bases not matched to a gene: 3. The CDR3 is made up of 15 amino acids. Germline CDR1 SEHNR, CDR2 FQNEAQ (reference sequence).

The source material was peripheral blood. This receptor was identified in a middle-aged man with active or convalescent COVID-19. The rearrangement uses TRBV7-9 and TRBJ2-2; TRBD1 agrees at 11 bases. The CDR3, as DNA: TGTGCCAGCAGCTGGGGGACAGGGGGAACCGGGGAGCTGTTTTTT. It yields the protein CASSWGTGGTGELFF.